The rows below give T cell receptor beta chains drawn from one sample of a study of breast tumors, draining lymph nodes, adjacent tissues. TCRdb redid the calling of the multiplex PCR reads with MiXCR, one entry per CDR3 protein. Of around 230,000 distinct CDR3 sequences listed, about 32% are singletons. Source material: axillary lymph node tissue. The receptor set was obtained from a female donor with breast cancer. Some clones in this sample may be carry-over from other donors' samples. Each CDR3 is given with its conserved first and last residue. The D gene is left open where the match is weak. Only some rows state a clone size, as once, few, many or a class for expanded clones.

cdr3_nt	cdr3_aa	clone_size	v_call	d_call	j_call
TGTGCCAGCAGCCCTGGACAGGGAGGAAACATTCAGTACTTC	CASSPGQGGNIQYF	few	TRBV28	TRBD1	TRBJ2-4
TGTGCCACCAGCAGGCCAGCAGGGGACAGGGATCAGCCCCAGCATTTT	CATSRPAGDRDQPQHF	-	TRBV15	TRBD1	TRBJ1-5
TGTGCCAGCAGTCGGCGCGGGGGGCGGGAGACCCAGCATTTT	CASSRRGGRETQHF	-	TRBV12-3/TRBV12-4	-	TRBJ1-5
TGTGCCACCAGCAGAGATCTTGGGACAGGGACCGGAAACACCATATATTTT	CATSRDLGTGTGNTIYF	-	TRBV15	TRBD1	TRBJ1-3
TGTGCCAGCAGCTCGGGACAGGGGGACATTTCCGGGGAGCTGTTTTTT	CASSSGQGDISGELFF	many	TRBV5-6	TRBD1	TRBJ2-2
TGTGCCAGTAGTCCCGGGGGGTACGGGGAGCTGTTTTTT	CASSPGGYGELFF	many	TRBV19	TRBD2	TRBJ2-2
TGTGCCTGGCAGCGGGAGGGGTACACCGGGGAGCTGTTTTTT	CAWQREGYTGELFF	many	TRBV30	TRBD2	TRBJ2-2
TGCGCCAGCAGCTTGGCCGGGGACAGGGGATCCTATGGCTACACCTTC	CASSLAGDRGSYGYTF	many	TRBV5-1	TRBD1	TRBJ1-2
TGCAGTGCTAGAGATTTAGCCAAACAGGGCAGGAATTCACCCCTCCACTTT	CSARDLAKQGRNSPLHF	-	TRBV20-1	-	TRBJ1-6
TGTGCCAGCACTCGCACTAGCGGGACCTACAATGAGCAGTTCTTC	CASTRTSGTYNEQFF	many	TRBV6-5	TRBD2	TRBJ2-1
TGCAGTGCTCGACGGGAGCGCAATCAGCCCCAGCATTTT	CSARRERNQPQHF	many	TRBV20-1	-	TRBJ1-5
TGTGCCAGCAGTTACTCGAGAAACCCAGATACGCAGTATTTT	CASSYSRNPDTQYF	many	TRBV6-6	-	TRBJ2-3
TGTGCCAGCAGCTTAACTTCTGTTGGGACAGGGTTGAAAACCGGGGAGCTGTTTTTT	CASSLTSVGTGLKTGELFF	many	TRBV7-3	TRBD1	TRBJ2-2
TGTGCCAGCATCGGATATCCCTCCGGAAACACCATATATTTT	CASIGYPSGNTIYF	many	TRBV7-2	-	TRBJ1-3
TGTGCCAGCAGCACCAGGACAGGGCCGAGCAATGAGCAGTTCTTC	CASSTRTGPSNEQFF	many	TRBV5-6	TRBD1	TRBJ2-1
TGTGCCAGCAGTTACCAGACCGGGAGCAACTACGAGCAGTACTTC	CASSYQTGSNYEQYF	many	TRBV28	-	TRBJ2-7
TGTGCCACCAGTGATTCAGGGGCGGGGGAGATCAATTCACCCCTCCACTTT	CATSDSGAGEINSPLHF	-	TRBV24-1	-	TRBJ1-6
TGCGCCAGCAGCTTGGGGGTTCAAGCGGGAGGGAATGAGCAGTTCTTC	CASSLGVQAGGNEQFF	many	TRBV5-1	TRBD2	TRBJ2-1
TGTGCCAGCAGAGACCGCAGGGATCGTGGGACCAACGTCCTGACTTTC	CASRDRRDRGTNVLTF	-	TRBV11-1	-	TRBJ2-6
TGTGCCAGCAGCTTGGGTCCAGTTGGAAACACCATATATTTT	CASSLGPVGNTIYF	many	TRBV5-4	-	TRBJ1-3
TGTGCCAGCAGTTACTCGAGGCCGAGCTCTGGAAACACCATATATTTT	CASSYSRPSSGNTIYF	-	TRBV6-5	-	TRBJ1-3
TGTGCCAGCAGCTATGGACTAGCGGGATTAGCAGATACGCAGTATTTT	CASSYGLAGLADTQYF	-	TRBV7-2	TRBD2	TRBJ2-3